The present TCR beta chain was sequenced within a study of graft-versus-host responses after intestinal transplantation. Study-level background: Transplants were multivisceral, liver-intestinal, or isolated intestinal.

The assay was immunoSEQ multiplex PCR, and TCRdb's table has in-frame clones only and misses some. The table lists tens of thousands of clones, roughly 44% of them singletons. Co-plated with around 200,000 CFSE-labeled responder cells were around 200,000 irradiated, violet-dye-labeled stimulator cells. The V end lost 1 base, the J end lost 1 base, and 16 bases lay between the germline ends. The germline gives CDR1 SGHVS, CDR2 FQNEAQ. The CDR3 is 17 residues long. General study results and limits: There were GvH clones found in recipient marrow, and some of them appeared first in ileum or blood. There was an association between peak levels of circulating GvH clones and early post-transplant HvG declines.

J is TRBJ1-1 and V is TRBV7-8, with D hard to call. The material sequenced was alloreactive CD8+ T cells from a mixed lymphocyte reaction culture, taken before transplantation. The subset denotes: CFSE-low proliferating T cells sorted from roughly six-day pre-transplant mixed lymphocyte reaction (GvH or HvG direction). The receptor was derived from a human patient who was an organ donor for intestinal transplantation. CDR3 residues: CASSLGWVTRSNTEAFF. DNA of the CDR3: TGTGCCAGCAGCTTAGGGTGGGTTACTCGCTCGAACACTGAAGCTTTCTTT. The variable domain in full, completed from reference TRBV7-8 and TRBJ1-1, reads GAGVSQSPRYKVAKRGQDVALRCDPISGHVSLFWYQQALGQGPEFLTYFQNEAQLDKSGLPSDRFFAERPEGSVSTLKIQRTQQEDSAVYLCASSLGWVTRSNTEAFFGQGTRLTVV.